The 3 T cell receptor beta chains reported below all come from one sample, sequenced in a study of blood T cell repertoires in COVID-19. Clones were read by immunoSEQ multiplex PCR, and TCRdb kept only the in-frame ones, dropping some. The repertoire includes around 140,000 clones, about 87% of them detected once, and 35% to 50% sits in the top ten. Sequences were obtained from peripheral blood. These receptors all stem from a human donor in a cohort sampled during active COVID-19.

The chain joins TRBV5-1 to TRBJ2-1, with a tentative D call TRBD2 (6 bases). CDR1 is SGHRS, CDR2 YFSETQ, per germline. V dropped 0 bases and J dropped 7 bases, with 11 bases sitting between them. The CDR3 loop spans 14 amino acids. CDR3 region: CASSLEAGLNEQFF. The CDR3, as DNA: TGCGCCAGCAGCTTGGAAGCGGGCCTAAATGAGCAGTTCTTC.

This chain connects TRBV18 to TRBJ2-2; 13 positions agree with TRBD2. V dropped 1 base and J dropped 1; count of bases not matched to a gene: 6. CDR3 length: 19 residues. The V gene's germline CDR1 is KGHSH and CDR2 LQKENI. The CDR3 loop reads CASSPHGLAGVMNTGELFF. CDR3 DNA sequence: TGTGCCAGCTCACCACACGGACTAGCGGGAGTGATGAACACCGGGGAGCTGTTTTTT.

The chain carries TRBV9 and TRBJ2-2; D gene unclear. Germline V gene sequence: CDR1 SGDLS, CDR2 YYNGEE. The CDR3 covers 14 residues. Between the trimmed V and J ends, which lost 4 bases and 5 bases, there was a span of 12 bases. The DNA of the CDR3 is TGTGCCAGCAGCCCGCTGGCGGCAACCGGGGAGCTGTTTTTT. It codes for CASSPLAATGELFF.